This T cell receptor (beta chain) stems from a study of T cell changes during pregnancy in multiple sclerosis. TCRdb's copy holds only in-frame clones and misses some; the assay was immunoSEQ multiplex PCR. This sample has roughly 45,000 clones; 95% occur once, and the top ten carry 5.5% to 6%. There are 15 residues in the CDR3. The germline V gene encodes CDR1 SGHAT and CDR2 FQNNGV. Trimming removed 0 bases at V and 4 bases at J, with 10 bases between. This chain connects TRBV11-2 to TRBJ1-5; D remains ambiguous. Specimen: CD8+ T cells from peripheral blood mononuclear cells, collected in the first trimester of pregnancy. The origin of this receptor is a female donor with multiple sclerosis, enrolled in a pregnancy study. In DNA, the CDR3 is TGTGCCAGCAGCTTAGAGGAAAACGGGAATCAGCCCCAGCATTTT. This gives the protein CASSLEENGNQPQHF.